This T cell receptor beta chain was observed in a study of control samples from healthy donors and cancer patients. The repertoire was sequenced with immunoSEQ multiplex PCR; TCRdb's copy has only in-frame clones and lacks some. The sample shows 70,000 to 90,000 clones, 80% to 90% of them seen only once. Material: PBMCs. This receptor was identified in a woman aged 60-75 years with head and neck cancer.

CDR3 sequence: CASRVASGANVLTF. CDR3 bases: TGTGCCAGTAGGGTGGCCTCTGGGGCCAACGTCCTGACTTTC. V and J are TRBV19 and TRBJ2-6; no clear D. Germline CDR1 is LNHDA and CDR2 is SQIVND (reference sequence). Between the trimmed V and J ends, which lost 6 bases and 0 bases, there was a span of 6 bases. This CDR3 is built from 14 residues.